This T cell receptor beta chain derives from a study of cytomegalovirus exposure and HLA in healthy donors. Trimming took off 1 base at V and 4 bases at J, with 10 bases between the two ends. The CDR3 is 14 amino acids. Germline V gives CDR1 SGHTA, CDR2 FQGNSA. This PCR relied on a set of 60 Vbeta primers and 13 Jbeta primers. Sequencing used immunoSEQ multiplex PCR; TCRdb keeps in-frame clones, though not all of them. The sample includes 35,000 to 55,000 clones, around two thirds seen only once; the top ten take less than 3.5%. This chain links TRBV7-2 with TRBJ2-5; D unresolved. The sample taken for sequencing was PBMCs. The TCR originated in a woman under 40 in good health and CMV-seronegative. Written as DNA, the CDR3 is TGTGCCAGCAGCTTAGTTTTCGTCGGAGAGACCCAGTACTTC. Residues: CASSLVFVGETQYF.